This T cell receptor (beta chain) was captured by sequencing in a study of spatial heterogeneity in lung cancer. Study results and limitations: Expanded alpha and beta TCR counts within tumors tracked tumor mutation counts.

The sample's time point: sample taken at primary tumor resection. Without sorting, whole RNA was sequenced from tumor, nontumor lung or frozen PBMC. Regarding this clonotype: The target antigen is unknown.

Via MiXCR, TCRdb re-called the 5' RACE reads, giving one row per CDR3 protein. The top ten hold over 20% of the sample, which has about 27,000 distinct CDR3 sequences, more than 5.5% seen once. Germline values: CDR1 MNHEY, CDR2 SVGEGT. Trimming shortened V by 5 bases and J by 1 base, and 11 bases separated the two germline ends. The CDR3 sequence is 14 residues long. The sample in question was lung tumor tissue, obtained at surgery. The genes are TRBV6-2 or TRBV6-3 and TRBJ2-5; TRBD1 is a possible D gene (6 bases). This receptor was taken from a male donor with early-stage non-small cell lung cancer. CDR3 protein: CASSMRTAQETQYF. The CDR3 DNA sequence: TGTGCCAGCAGTATGCGGACAGCCCAAGAGACCCAGTACTTC.